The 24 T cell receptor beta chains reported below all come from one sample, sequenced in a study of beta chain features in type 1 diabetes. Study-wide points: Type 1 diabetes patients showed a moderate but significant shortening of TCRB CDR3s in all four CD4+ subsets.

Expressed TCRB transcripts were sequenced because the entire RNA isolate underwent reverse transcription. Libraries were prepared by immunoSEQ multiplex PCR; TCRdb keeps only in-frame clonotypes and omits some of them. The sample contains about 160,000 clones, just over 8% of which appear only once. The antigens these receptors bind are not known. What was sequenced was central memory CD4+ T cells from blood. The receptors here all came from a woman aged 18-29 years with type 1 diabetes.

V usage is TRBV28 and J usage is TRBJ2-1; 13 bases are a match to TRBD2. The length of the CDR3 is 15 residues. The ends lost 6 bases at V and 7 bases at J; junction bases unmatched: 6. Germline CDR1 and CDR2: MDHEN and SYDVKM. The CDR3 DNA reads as TGTGCCAGCAGCACCGGGACTAGCGGGGTAAATGAGCAGTTCTTC. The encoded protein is CASSTGTSGVNEQFF.

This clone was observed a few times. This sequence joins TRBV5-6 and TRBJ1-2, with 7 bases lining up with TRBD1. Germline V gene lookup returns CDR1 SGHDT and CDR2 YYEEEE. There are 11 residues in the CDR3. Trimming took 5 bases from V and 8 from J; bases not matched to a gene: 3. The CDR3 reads CASSFRGGYTF. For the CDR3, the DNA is TGTGCCAGCAGTTTCAGGGGGGGCTACACCTTC.

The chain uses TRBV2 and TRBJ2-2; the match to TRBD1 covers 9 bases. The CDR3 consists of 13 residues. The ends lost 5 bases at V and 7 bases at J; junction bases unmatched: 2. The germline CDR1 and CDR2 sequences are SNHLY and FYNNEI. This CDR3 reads CASSRTGDGELFF. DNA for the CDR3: TGTGCCAGCAGTCGGACAGGGGACGGGGAGCTGTTTTTT.

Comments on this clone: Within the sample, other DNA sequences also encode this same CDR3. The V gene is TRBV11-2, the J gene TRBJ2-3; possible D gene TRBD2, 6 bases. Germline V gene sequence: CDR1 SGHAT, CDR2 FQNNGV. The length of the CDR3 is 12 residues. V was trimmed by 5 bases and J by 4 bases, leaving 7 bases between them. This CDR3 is CASSPGADTQYF. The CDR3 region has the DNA TGTGCCAGCAGCCCGGGGGCAGATACGCAGTATTTT.

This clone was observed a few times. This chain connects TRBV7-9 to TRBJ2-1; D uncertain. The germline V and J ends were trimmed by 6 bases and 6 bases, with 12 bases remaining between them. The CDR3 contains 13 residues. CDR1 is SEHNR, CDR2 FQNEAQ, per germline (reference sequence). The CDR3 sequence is CASSGPGGNEQFF. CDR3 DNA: TGTGCCAGCAGTGGCCCCGGCGGCAATGAGCAGTTCTTC.

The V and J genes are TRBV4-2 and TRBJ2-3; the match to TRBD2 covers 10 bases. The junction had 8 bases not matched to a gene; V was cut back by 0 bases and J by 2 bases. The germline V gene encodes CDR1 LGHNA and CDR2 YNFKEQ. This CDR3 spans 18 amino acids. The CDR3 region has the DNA TGTGCCAGCAGCCAAGAGCGAGGGAGCGGGAGGGCCACAGATACGCAGTATTTT. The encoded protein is CASSQERGSGRATDTQYF.

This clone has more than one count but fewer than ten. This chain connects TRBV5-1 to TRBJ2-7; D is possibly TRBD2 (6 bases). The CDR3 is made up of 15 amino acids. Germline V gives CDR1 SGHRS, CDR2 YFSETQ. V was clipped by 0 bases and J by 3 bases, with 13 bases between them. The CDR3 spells CASSLGRRTNYEQYF. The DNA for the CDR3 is TGCGCCAGCAGCTTGGGACGTAGGACTAACTACGAGCAGTACTTC.

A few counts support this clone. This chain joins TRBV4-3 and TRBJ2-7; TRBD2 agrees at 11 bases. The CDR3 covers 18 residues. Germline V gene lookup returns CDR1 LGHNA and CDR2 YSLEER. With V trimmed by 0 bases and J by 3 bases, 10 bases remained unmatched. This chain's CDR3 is CASSQDLPLAGGLYEQYF. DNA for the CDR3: TGCGCCAGCAGCCAAGATCTCCCCCTAGCGGGGGGCCTCTACGAGCAGTACTTC.

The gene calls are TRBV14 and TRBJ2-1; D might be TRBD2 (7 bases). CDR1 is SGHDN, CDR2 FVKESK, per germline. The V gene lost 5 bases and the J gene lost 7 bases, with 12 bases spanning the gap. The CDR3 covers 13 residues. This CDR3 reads CASSNGGANEQFF. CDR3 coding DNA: TGTGCCAGCAGCAATGGGGGGGCGAATGAGCAGTTCTTC.

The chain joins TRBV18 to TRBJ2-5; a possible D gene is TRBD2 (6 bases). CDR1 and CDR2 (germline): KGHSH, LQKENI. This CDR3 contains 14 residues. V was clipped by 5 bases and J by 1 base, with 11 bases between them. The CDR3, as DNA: TGTGCCAGCTCAGTTGGTAGCGGCCAAGAGACCCAGTACTTC. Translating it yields CASSVGSGQETQYF. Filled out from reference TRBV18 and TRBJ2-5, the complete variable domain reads NAGVMQNPRHLVRRRGQEARLRCSPMKGHSHVYWYRQLPEEGLKFMVYLQKENIIDESGMPKERFSAEFPKEGPSILRIQQVVRGDSAAYFCASSVGSGQETQYFGPGTRLLVL.

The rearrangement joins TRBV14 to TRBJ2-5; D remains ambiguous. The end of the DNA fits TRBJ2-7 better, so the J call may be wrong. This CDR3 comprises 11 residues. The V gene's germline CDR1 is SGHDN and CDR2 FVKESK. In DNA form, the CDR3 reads TGTGCCAGCAGCCAAGTATCCGAGCAGTACTTC. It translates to CASSQVSEQYF.

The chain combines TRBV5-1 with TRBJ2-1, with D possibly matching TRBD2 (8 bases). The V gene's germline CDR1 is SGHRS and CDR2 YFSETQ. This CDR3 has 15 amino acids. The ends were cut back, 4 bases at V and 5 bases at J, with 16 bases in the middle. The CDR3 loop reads CASSPREGANNEQFF. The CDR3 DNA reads TGCGCCAGCAGCCCCCGGGAGGGGGCGAACAATGAGCAGTTCTTC.

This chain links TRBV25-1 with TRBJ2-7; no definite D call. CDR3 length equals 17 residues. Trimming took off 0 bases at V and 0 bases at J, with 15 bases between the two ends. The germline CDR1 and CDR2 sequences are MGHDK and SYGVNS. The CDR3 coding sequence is TGTGCCAGCAGTGAATATCAAGGTGCGGATAGCTCCTACGAGCAGTACTTC. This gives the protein CASSEYQGADSSYEQYF.

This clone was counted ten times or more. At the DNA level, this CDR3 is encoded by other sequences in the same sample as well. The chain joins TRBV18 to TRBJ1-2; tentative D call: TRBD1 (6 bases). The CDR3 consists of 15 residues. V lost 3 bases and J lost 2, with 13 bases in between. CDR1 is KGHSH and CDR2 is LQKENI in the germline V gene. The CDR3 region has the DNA TGTGCCAGCTCACCTCAGGGGACGGGAAACTATGGCTACACCTTC. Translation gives CASSPQGTGNYGYTF.

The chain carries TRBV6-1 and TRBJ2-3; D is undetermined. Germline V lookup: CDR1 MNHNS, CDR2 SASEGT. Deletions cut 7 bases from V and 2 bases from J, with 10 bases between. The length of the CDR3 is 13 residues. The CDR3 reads CASTEQNTDTQYF. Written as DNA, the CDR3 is TGTGCCAGCACAGAACAGAACACAGATACGCAGTATTTT.

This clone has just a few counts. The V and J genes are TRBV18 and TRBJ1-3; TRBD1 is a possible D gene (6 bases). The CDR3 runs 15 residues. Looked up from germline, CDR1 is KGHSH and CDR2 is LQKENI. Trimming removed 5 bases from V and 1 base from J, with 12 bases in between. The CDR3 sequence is CASSAYRESGNTIYF. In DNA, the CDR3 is TGTGCCAGCTCAGCCTACAGGGAATCTGGAAACACCATATATTTT.

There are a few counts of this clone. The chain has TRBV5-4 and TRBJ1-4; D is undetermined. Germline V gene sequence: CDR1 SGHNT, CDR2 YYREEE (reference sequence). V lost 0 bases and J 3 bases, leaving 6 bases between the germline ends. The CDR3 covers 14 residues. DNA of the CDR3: TGTGCCAGCAGCTTGGACAGAGCTAATGAAAAACTGTTTTTT. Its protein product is CASSLDRANEKLFF.

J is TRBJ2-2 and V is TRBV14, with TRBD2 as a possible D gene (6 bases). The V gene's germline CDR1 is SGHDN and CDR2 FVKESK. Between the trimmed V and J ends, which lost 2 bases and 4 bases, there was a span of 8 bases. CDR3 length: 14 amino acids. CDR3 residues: CASSQWGGTGELFF. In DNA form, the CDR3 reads TGTGCCAGCAGCCAATGGGGAGGCACCGGGGAGCTGTTTTTT.

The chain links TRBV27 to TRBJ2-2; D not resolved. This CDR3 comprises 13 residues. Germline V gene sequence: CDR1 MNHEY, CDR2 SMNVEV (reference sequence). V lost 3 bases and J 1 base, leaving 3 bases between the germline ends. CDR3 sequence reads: CASSFQNTGELFF. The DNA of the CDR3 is TGTGCCAGCAGTTTCCAGAACACCGGGGAGCTGTTTTTT.

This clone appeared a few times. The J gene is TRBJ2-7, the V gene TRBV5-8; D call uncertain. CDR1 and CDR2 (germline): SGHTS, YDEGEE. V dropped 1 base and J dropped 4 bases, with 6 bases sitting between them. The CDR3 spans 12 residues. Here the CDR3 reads CASSLRQYEQYF. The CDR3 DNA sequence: TGTGCCAGCAGCTTGCGACAATACGAGCAGTACTTC.

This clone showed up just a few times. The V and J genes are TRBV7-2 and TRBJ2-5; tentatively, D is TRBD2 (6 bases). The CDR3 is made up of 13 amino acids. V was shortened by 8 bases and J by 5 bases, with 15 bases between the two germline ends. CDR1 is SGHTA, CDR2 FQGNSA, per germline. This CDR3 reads CASGMGGGETQYF. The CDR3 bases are TGTGCCAGCGGCATGGGAGGAGGGGAGACCCAGTACTTC. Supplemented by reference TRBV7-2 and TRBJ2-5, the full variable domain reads GAGVSQSPSNKVTEKGKDVELRCDPISGHTALYWYRQSLGQGLEFLIYFQGNSAPDKSGLPSDRFSAERTGGSVSTLTIQRTQQEDSAVYLCASGMGGGETQYFGPGTRLLVL.

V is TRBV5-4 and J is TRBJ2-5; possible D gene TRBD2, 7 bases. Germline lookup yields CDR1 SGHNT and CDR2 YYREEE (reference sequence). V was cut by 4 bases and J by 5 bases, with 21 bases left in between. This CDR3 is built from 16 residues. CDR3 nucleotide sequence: TGTGCCAGCAGCCCCCGTGGGGGGGCGGTTTCGGAGACCCAGTACTTC. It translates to CASSPRGGAVSETQYF. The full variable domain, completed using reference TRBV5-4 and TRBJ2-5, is ETGVTQSPTHLIKTRGQQVTLRCSSQSGHNTVSWYQQALGQGPQFIFQYYREEENGRGNFPPRFSGLQFPNYSSELNVNALELDDSALYLCASSPRGGAVSETQYFGPGTRLLVL.

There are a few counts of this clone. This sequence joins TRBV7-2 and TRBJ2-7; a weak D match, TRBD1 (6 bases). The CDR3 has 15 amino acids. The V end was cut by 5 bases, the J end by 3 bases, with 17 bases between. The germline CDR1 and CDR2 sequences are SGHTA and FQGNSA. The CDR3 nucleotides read TGTGCCAGCAGCCCAAGGGGGATGAGATACTACGAGCAGTACTTC. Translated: CASSPRGMRYYEQYF.

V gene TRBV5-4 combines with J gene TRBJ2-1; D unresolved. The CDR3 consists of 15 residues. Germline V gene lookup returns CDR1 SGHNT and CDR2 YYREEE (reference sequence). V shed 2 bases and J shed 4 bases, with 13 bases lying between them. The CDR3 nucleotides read TGTGCCAGCAGCTTCGCAGGCCCATCGTACAATGAGCAGTTCTTC. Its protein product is CASSFAGPSYNEQFF.